This is a list of T cell receptor beta chains from one sample in a study of T cells after posttransplantation cyclophosphamide. Produced via immunoSEQ multiplex PCR; TCRdb's table is partial and in-frame only. The table has 30,000 or so clones, roughly 88% seen once. Material for sequencing was PBMCs. These TCRs come from a man aged 50-59 years. Each CDR3 is given with its conserved first and last residue. D genes are given only for firm matches. The size of a clone is reported for some rows only, either as once, few or many, or as a class for expanded clones.

V	J	D	size	CDR3	DNA
TRBV25-1	TRBJ2-7	NA	NA	CASSASGVSDEQYF	TGTGCCAGCAGTGCCTCAGGGGTCAGTGACGAGCAGTACTTC
TRBV18	TRBJ2-7	TRBD1	NA	CASSPGTDYEQYF	TGTGCCAGCTCACCAGGGACAGACTACGAGCAGTACTTC
TRBV13	TRBJ2-2	TRBD2	once	CASRVLAEGNTGELFF	TGTGCCAGCAGGGTTCTAGCGGAGGGGAACACCGGGGAGCTGTTTTTT
TRBV2	TRBJ2-7	NA	NA	CASSYASGDEQYF	TGTGCCAGCTCCTATGCCTCGGGGGACGAGCAGTACTTC
TRBV6-1	TRBJ1-6	NA	NA	CASSGDTWAHNSPLHF	TGTGCCAGCAGTGGGGACACGTGGGCCCATAATTCACCCCTCCACTTT
TRBV30	TRBJ2-1	TRBD1	NA	CAWKSGTGAPEQFF	TGTGCCTGGAAATCCGGGACAGGGGCGCCCGAGCAGTTCTTC
TRBV13	TRBJ2-5	NA	NA	CASSLNGETQYF	TGTGCCAGCAGCTTAAACGGAGAGACCCAGTACTTC
TRBV5-1	TRBJ2-1	TRBD2	NA	CASSPTSGDYNEQFF	TGCGCCAGCAGCCCGACTAGCGGGGACTACAATGAGCAGTTCTTC
TRBV14	TRBJ2-1	NA	NA	CASSPLVSQNNEQFF	TGTGCCAGCAGCCCTCTGGTATCACAGAACAATGAGCAGTTCTTC
TRBV29-1	TRBJ2-4	TRBD2	NA	CSVEDRGGKNIQYF	TGCAGCGTTGAAGATCGCGGGGGAAAAAACATTCAGTACTTC
TRBV2	TRBJ1-1	NA	NA	CASSAMNTEAFF	TGTGCCAGCAGCGCTATGAACACTGAAGCTTTCTTT
TRBV13	TRBJ2-6	NA	NA	CASSIKHSRVSANVLTF	TGTGCCAGCAGCATAAAACACTCCAGGGTATCGGCCAACGTCCTGACTTTC
TRBV11-3	TRBJ2-2	NA	NA	CASVRGWNTGELFF	TGTGCCAGCGTCAGGGGTTGGAACACCGGGGAGCTGTTTTTT
TRBV6-6	TRBJ1-2	NA	NA	CASSPLTAGDYTF	TGTGCCAGCAGTCCCTTGACGGCGGGTGACTACACCTTC
TRBV7-2	TRBJ1-6	NA	NA	CASSLVGGANSPLHF	TGTGCCAGCAGCTTAGTAGGAGGGGCCAATTCACCCCTCCACTTT